The rows below give T cell receptor beta chains drawn from one sample of a study of T-cell memory formation after mild COVID-19. TCRdb re-called the 5' RACE reads with MiXCR, one entry per CDR3 protein. The table shows about 190,000 distinct CDR3 sequences, with around 26% occurring only once. The sample was PBMCs or a T cell subset sorted from them (not recorded which). These TCRs come from an adult woman who had mild COVID-19 (a few samples of this study predate the infection). Cell type and time point are not known. The conserved cysteine and the conserved F or W are not part of the CDR3 here. A D gene is named only where the DNA matches it firmly. Size tells how often a clone was seen (once, few, many) or the class of an expanded clone, and some rows leave it out.

d_gene | v_gene | abundance | CDR3aa
. | TRBV20-1 | few | SASSLYRQENTEAF
. | TRBV4-2 | . | ASSQEGPWSSYEQY
TRBD2 | TRBV7-8 | . | ASSFGLAGNYNEQF
TRBD2 | TRBV10-3 | . | AISEAGRGTQY
TRBD1 | TRBV27 | . | ASHPGTGSQPQH
TRBD1 | TRBV30 | . | AWSVGQGNQPQH
. | TRBV4-1 | . | ASSQEDESSPLH
TRBD2 | TRBV20-1 | . | SARLPLAGAGNEQF
. | TRBV7-8 | few | ASSLVGPGGETQY
. | TRBV6-5 | many | ASSYSSYEQY
. | TRBV18 | . | ASSPKGVGVEQY
. | TRBV11-1 | . | ASSRRGLSSYNEQF
. | TRBV11-3 | few | ASSLGFSGNTIY
. | TRBV12-3/TRBV12-4 | . | ASRGRFSSNYGYT
. | TRBV7-9 | . | ASSWRQGSDVRAEQY
TRBD2 | TRBV15 | few | ATSRDPTGGETQY
. | TRBV5-1 | few | ASSLDSVGNTIY
. | TRBV20-1 | few | SARDHLMGMDTEAF
. | TRBV11-3 | . | ASSFERRAAF
. | TRBV12-3/TRBV12-4 | . | ASRADPNTEAF
TRBD1 | TRBV28 | . | ASRSGTGNTGELF
. | TRBV30 | few | AWTSSRATGANVLT
. | TRBV11-1 | few | ASSPRTGTGELF
TRBD2 | TRBV25-1 | few | ASSGGAGGYEQF
. | TRBV7-3 | . | ASSSQGASYNEQF
TRBD2 | TRBV5-1 | few | ASSLASGRYEQY
. | TRBV6-1 | . | ASRGRGTIGYT
. | TRBV9 | . | ASSVDLESYEQY
. | TRBV3-1 | . | ASSSSGGSTEAF
. | TRBV30 | few | AWSLSGTGDEQF
TRBD1 | TRBV10-3 | . | AISEARGQGSYEQY
TRBD1 | TRBV7-9 | few | ASSSVETGETYEQY
. | TRBV7-3 | few | ASSPIMSDEQF
. | TRBV7-8 | . | ASSPDTTRYGYT
TRBD1 | TRBV5-6 | once | ASSLVGTGADEQY
TRBD2 | TRBV20-1 | . | SARISGGAEQY
. | TRBV5-4 | few | ARSFGQLKMNTEAF
TRBD1 | TRBV10-3 | . | AISRDSISSGANVLT
TRBD1 | TRBV4-3 | few | ASSQAPGTGRAQY
. | TRBV4-1 | many | ASSQPPLAPKSSYNEQF
TRBD2 | TRBV7-6 | . | ASSLSPRLAGGRSTDTQY